Below are 3 T cell receptor beta chains sequenced from a single sample in a study of cytomegalovirus exposure and HLA in healthy donors (dated by TCRdb to about 2017). Receptor amplification or capture employed the immunoSEQ multiplex PCR assay. The multiplex PCR relied on a mix of 60 forward primers for TCR Vbeta segments and 13 reverse primers for TCR Jbeta segments. Sourced from immuneACCESS, this table was stored by TCRdb with only in-frame sequences that have V and J called. A share of the clones is absent; for the studies checked, an unresolved V gene accounts for under half, and the remainder has no known explanation. This sample lists 85,000 to 130,000 clones; 75% to 85% were detected once. 4.1% of the sample goes to the ten largest clones. The specimen sequenced was PBMCs. Every receptor here comes from a female donor in good health and CMV-seropositive.

The J gene is TRBJ2-7, the V gene TRBV2, with 8 bases identical to TRBD2. There are 12 residues in the CDR3. V trimming: 11 bases; J trimming: 6 bases; junction bases outside the gene matches: 9. Germline V lookup: CDR1 SNHLY, CDR2 FYNNEI. The CDR3 DNA reads TGTGCCCACGGGGGGGGGATTGGCGAGCAGTACTTC. This translates into CAHGGGIGEQYF.

This clone was detected a few times. The chain uses TRBV7-2 and TRBJ2-5; 7 positions match TRBD2. Losses at the gene ends were 5 bases for V and 3 bases for J; bases not matched to a gene: 6. Per germline, CDR1 SGHTA and CDR2 FQGNSA. The CDR3 has 14 amino acids. As DNA, the CDR3 is TGTGCCAGCAGCCCGGGACTACCGGAAGAGACCCAGTACTTC. This sequence encodes CASSPGLPEETQYF.

This clone was counted between two and nine times. The J gene is TRBJ2-7, the V gene TRBV10-3; tentative D call: TRBD1 (5 bases). The CDR3 covers 15 residues. Germline V gives CDR1 ENHRY, CDR2 SYGVKD. V lost 6 bases to trimming and J lost 2 bases, with 17 bases between them. The CDR3 bases are TGTGCCATCAGCTCGGCAGGACAAGCCGCCTACGAGCAGTACTTC. This sequence encodes CAISSAGQAAYEQYF.